The present TCR beta chain was sequenced within a study of blood T cell repertoires in COVID-19. Across the whole study: COVID-19 samples collected from the United States, Italy and Spain covered acute and convalescent phases. Nucleic acid was either cDNA or gDNA, and it came from T cells, B-cell-depleted T cells, or PBMCs.

The sample holds one count of this clone. In the original workflow: Researchers report that nucleated cell counts were estimated from reference gene primer amplification. Measured with immunoSEQ multiplex PCR; TCRdb has only the in-frame clones, and not every one. That table gives V, J and clone size, and the DNA gave D and trimming. Of approximately 69,000 clones detected, under 85% appear once; the ten largest clones hold 15% to 20%. The CDR3 contains 16 residues. Per the germline V gene, CDR1 is MGHRA and CDR2 is YSYEKL. V lost 1 base and J 8 bases, leaving 18 bases between the germline ends. Sequencing was carried out using peripheral blood. The chain carries TRBV4-1 and TRBJ2-1; D possibly corresponds to TRBD2 (6 bases). This TCR came from a man aged 55 to 70 with acute or convalescent COVID-19. The DNA for the CDR3 is TGCGCCAGCAGCCAAGGGGGAAGCGGGCGAAGTTATGAGCAGTTCTTC. Its protein product is CASSQGGSGRSYEQFF.